This T cell receptor (beta chain) is from a study of cytomegalovirus exposure and HLA in healthy donors. Among the roughly 120 subjects of the validation cohort, separate from the roughly 650-subject first cohort, were the donors. Repertoires were generated with immunoSEQ multiplex PCR, while TCRdb's copy carries only in-frame clones and drops some. Of hundreds of thousands of clones in the sample, 75% to 90% are singletons; the top ten hold less than 7%. The V gene's germline CDR1 is SQVTM and CDR2 ANQGSEA. V shed 5 bases and J 10 bases; nucleotides not matched to a gene: 12. CDR3 length: 14 amino acids.

The receptor was isolated from a woman aged 18-30 years in good health and CMV-seronegative. Sequencing was done on a sample of PBMCs. This rearrangement joins TRBV29-1 to TRBJ2-3, with 10 bases that match TRBD2. CDR3 residues: CSVTGSGGVLAQYF. CDR3 DNA: TGCAGCGTTACCGGGAGCGGGGGGGTCCTGGCGCAGTATTTT.